A single T cell receptor beta chain is shown here with its context. The antigen is undetermined. The authors reverse transcribed about 0.5 to 1 ug RNA with random hexamers. A single record per CDR3 protein comes from TCRdb applying MiXCR to the immunoSEQ multiplex PCR reads. The profile shows about 89,000 distinct CDR3 sequences, 80% to 95% of them singletons. This entry is derived from a study of CD8 T cells in Susac syndrome. Sequencing targeted TCR beta in blood CD8+ and CD4+ T cells. The CDR3 spans 15 residues. The ends lost 5 bases at V and 1 base at J; junction bases unmatched: 7. Notes on the study in general: Regarding the TCR sequencing and HLA analysis, the study admitted that a relatively small number of individuals were involved.

The source is a human donor in good health. The chain recombines TRBV12-3 or TRBV12-4 with TRBJ1-2; TRBD1 aligns across 7 bases. What was sequenced was CD8+ T cells from PBMCs. CDR3 region: CASSQPGQLNYGYTF. As DNA, the CDR3 is TGTGCCAGCAGTCAACCGGGACAGCTTAACTATGGCTACACCTTC.